These T cell receptor beta chains were read from a single sample in a study of regulatory T cells in long-lasting Graves disease. TCRdb reanalysed the multiplex PCR reads using MiXCR and keeps one entry per CDR3 protein. There are 500,000 or so distinct CDR3 sequences in the sample; 14% occur only once, and around a sixth lies in the top ten. These data were also filed under a second study, of T cells in Graves' hyperthyroidism and ophthalmopathy.

This specimen consisted of peripheral blood mononuclear cells (PBMCs), obtained at new diagnosis, from a patient treated with antithyroid drugs. The receptors here all came from a woman between 45 and 65 years old with Graves disease. Each CDR3 is given with its conserved first and last residue. D genes are given only for firm matches. Clone sizes are given selectively: once, few, many, or a class where the clone is expanded.

j_call	clone_size	d_call	v_call	cdr3_length	cdr3_aa	cdr3_nt
TRBJ1-5	many	-	TRBV2	14	CASRGGIGNQPQHF	TGTGCCAGCAGAGGGGGAATCGGCAATCAGCCCCAGCATTTT
TRBJ1-1	-	-	TRBV27	12	CASSLYGHEAFF	TGTGCCAGCAGTTTATACGGGCATGAAGCTTTCTTT
TRBJ1-1	-	-	TRBV30	13	CAWMDRGNTEAFF	TGTGCCTGGATGGACAGAGGGAACACTGAAGCTTTCTTT
TRBJ1-2	few	-	TRBV10-3	16	CAISGFPRQELKGYTF	TGTGCCATCAGTGGATTCCCTAGACAGGAGTTAAAAGGCTACACCTTC
TRBJ2-1	-	TRBD2	TRBV20-1	17	CSGGRVVAGTPYNEQFF	TGCAGTGGGGGGAGGGTGGTAGCGGGGACTCCCTACAATGAGCAGTTCTTC
TRBJ2-7	few	-	TRBV7-9	15	CASSFSPRDVYEQYF	TGTGCCAGCAGCTTTAGTCCCAGGGACGTCTACGAGCAGTACTTC
TRBJ2-5	few	TRBD2	TRBV7-2	16	CASSLWGSGIGETQYF	TGTGCCAGCAGCTTATGGGGTAGCGGGATTGGAGAGACCCAGTACTTC
TRBJ2-1	many	-	TRBV2	13	CASTEGGGFEQFF	TGTGCCAGCACCGAGGGAGGGGGCTTTGAGCAGTTCTTC
TRBJ2-3	many	-	TRBV6-5	16	CASSYRAGRGTDTQYF	TGTGCCAGCAGTTACCGGGCGGGACGGGGCACAGATACGCAGTATTTT
TRBJ2-7	-	TRBD2	TRBV5-1	18	CASSLDPPWTSGSYEQYF	TGCGCCAGCAGCTTGGACCCCCCCTGGACTAGCGGGAGCTACGAGCAGTACTTC
TRBJ2-2	-	-	TRBV2	13	CASRELDTRELFF	TGTGCCAGCAGGGAGTTGGACACCAGGGAGCTGTTTTTT
TRBJ1-6	few	TRBD1	TRBV13	15	CASSSFGTENSPLHF	TGTGCCAGCAGCTCCTTCGGGACAGAAAATTCACCCCTCCACTTT
TRBJ2-5	many	-	TRBV2	14	CASSINRNQETQYF	TGTGCCAGCAGTATCAACAGGAACCAAGAGACCCAGTACTTC
TRBJ2-2	-	TRBD1	TRBV6-1	16	CASRPPGQGNTGELFF	TGTGCCAGCAGGCCGCCGGGACAGGGTAACACCGGGGAGCTGTTTTTT
TRBJ1-1	-	-	TRBV6-1	12	CASGGHTTEAFF	TGTGCCAGCGGGGGACATACCACTGAAGCTTTCTTT
TRBJ1-1	many	-	TRBV2	14	CASSDSGWYTEAFF	TGTGCCAGCAGTGATTCGGGTTGGTACACTGAAGCTTTCTTT
TRBJ2-1	few	-	TRBV7-9	15	CASSSSRPGYNEQFF	TGTGCCAGCAGCTCGTCGAGGCCGGGTTACAATGAGCAGTTCTTC
TRBJ2-1	many	-	TRBV27	12	CASSSTSTEQFF	TGTGCCAGCAGTAGCACTAGCACAGAGCAGTTCTTC
TRBJ1-2	many	-	TRBV7-9	14	CASSLTRGVYGYTF	TGTGCCAGCAGCTTAACCCGGGGAGTATATGGCTACACCTTC
TRBJ2-2	many	TRBD2	TRBV20-1	18	CSARAPRLAWRGGGELFF	TGCAGTGCTAGAGCCCCCCGACTAGCGTGGAGAGGCGGCGGGGAGCTGTTTTTT
TRBJ1-5	many	TRBD1	TRBV12-3/TRBV12-4	12	CASRSTGQPQHF	TGTGCCAGCAGATCGACAGGGCAGCCCCAGCATTTT
TRBJ1-1	many	TRBD1	TRBV2	16	CASSDPGRGANTEAFF	TGTGCCAGCAGTGACCCGGGCAGGGGGGCGAACACTGAAGCTTTCTTT
TRBJ1-2	many	TRBD1	TRBV27	15	CASSLGTGSNYGYTF	TGTGCCAGCAGCTTGGGGACAGGCTCTAACTATGGCTACACCTTC
TRBJ2-1	many	-	TRBV27	15	CASSLGDSSYNEQFF	TGTGCCAGCAGCTTAGGAGACAGCTCCTACAATGAGCAGTTCTTC
TRBJ2-4	many	TRBD1	TRBV6-1	13	CASSPDRASIQYF	TGTGCCAGCAGCCCAGACAGGGCATCCATTCAGTACTTC
TRBJ1-2	many	-	TRBV20-1	13	CSAKAGSDYGYTF	TGCAGTGCTAAGGCAGGGTCAGACTATGGCTACACCTTC
TRBJ2-7	-	-	TRBV29-1	13	CGVAVERGYEQYF	TGCGGCGTCGCTGTCGAGAGAGGGTACGAGCAGTACTTC
TRBJ1-4	few	-	TRBV4-1	15	CASSQVFPNNEKLFF	TGCGCCAGCAGCCAAGTTTTCCCAAATAATGAAAAACTGTTTTTT
TRBJ2-7	-	-	TRBV9	15	CASSVEGGRGYEQYF	TGTGCCAGCAGCGTAGAGGGGGGGCGAGGGTACGAGCAGTACTTC
TRBJ1-6	many	-	TRBV7-3	13	CASSPDFVSPLHF	TGTGCCAGCAGCCCCGACTTTGTTTCACCCCTCCACTTT
TRBJ2-3	many	-	TRBV5-1	15	CASSLYTGRTDTQYF	TGTGCCAGCAGCTTGTATACAGGCCGCACAGATACGCAGTATTTT
TRBJ1-5	many	TRBD1	TRBV5-1	18	CASSLAATGKRANQPQHF	TGCGCCAGCAGCTTGGCGGCGACAGGGAAAAGGGCCAATCAGCCCCAGCATTTT
TRBJ2-7	once	TRBD2	TRBV10-3	15	CAIGTSGRISYEQYF	TGTGCCATCGGGACTAGCGGAAGGATTAGCTACGAGCAGTACTTC
TRBJ2-5	-	-	TRBV18	14	CASSPSRSQETQYF	TGTGCCAGCTCACCATCGCGGTCCCAAGAGACCCAGTACTTC
TRBJ2-7	few	-	TRBV18	13	CASSDEGRYEQYF	TGTGCCAGCTCCGACGAGGGGCGCTACGAGCAGTACTTC
TRBJ2-3	-	TRBD2	TRBV5-6	15	CASSASGRAWDTQYF	TGTGCCAGCAGCGCTAGCGGGAGGGCCTGGGATACGCAGTATTTT
TRBJ2-5	many	TRBD1	TRBV12-3/TRBV12-4	15	CASSLRTGNIETQYF	TGTGCCAGCAGTTTGCGGACAGGGAATATAGAGACCCAGTACTTC
TRBJ1-5	few	TRBD1	TRBV10-3	12	CAISTGDQPQHF	TGTGCCATCAGCACAGGGGATCAGCCCCAGCATTTT
TRBJ1-5	few	TRBD1	TRBV28	18	CASSPAVKTGLYSQPQHF	TGTGCCAGCAGCCCGGCCGTGAAGACAGGGTTGTATAGTCAGCCCCAGCATTTT
TRBJ1-1	many	-	TRBV30	13	CAWSVPPTDEAFF	TGTGCCTGGAGTGTACCGCCGACAGATGAAGCTTTCTTT
TRBJ2-5	many	TRBD2	TRBV4-1	16	CASSQISREGGETQYF	TGCGCCAGCAGCCAAATTTCGAGGGAGGGTGGAGAGACCCAGTACTTC
TRBJ1-2	many	TRBD1	TRBV30	14	CAWRGQGAFYGYTF	TGTGCCTGGAGGGGACAGGGTGCGTTCTATGGCTACACCTTC
TRBJ2-7	few	-	TRBV4-1	15	CASSQVRQPTYEQYF	TGCGCCAGCAGCCAAGTTCGACAGCCAACTTACGAGCAGTACTTC
TRBJ2-3	-	-	TRBV18	16	CASSPPGLVGTDTQYF	TGTGCCAGCTCACCACCGGGGTTGGTCGGCACAGATACGCAGTATTTT
TRBJ2-3	many	TRBD2	TRBV6-1	15	CASRGLAGGPGTQYF	TGTGCCAGCAGGGGACTAGCGGGAGGGCCAGGTACGCAGTATTTT
TRBJ2-1	-	-	TRBV25-1	14	CASSEYTSYNEQFF	TGTGCCAGCAGTGAATATACCTCCTACAATGAGCAGTTCTTC
TRBJ2-1	few	-	TRBV5-4	15	CASSLGSQDYNEQFF	TGTGCCAGCAGCTTGGGTTCACAGGACTACAATGAGCAGTTCTTC
TRBJ2-5	few	-	TRBV20-1	13	CSARKVVIETQYF	TGCAGTGCTAGGAAGGTAGTAATAGAGACCCAGTACTTC
TRBJ1-5	-	-	TRBV10-2	15	CASRKQERGNQPQHF	TGCGCCAGCAGAAAACAGGAACGCGGCAATCAGCCCCAGCATTTT
TRBJ2-6	few	-	TRBV7-3	16	CASSLVKFSGANVLTF	TGTGCCAGCAGCTTAGTCAAGTTCTCTGGGGCCAACGTCCTGACTTTC
TRBJ1-5	many	-	TRBV2	14	CASNGIISNQPQHF	TGTGCCAGCAACGGAATCATTAGCAATCAGCCCCAGCATTTT
TRBJ2-1	-	TRBD1	TRBV28	15	CASSLKGTAYNEQFF	TGTGCCAGCAGCCTAAAAGGGACAGCTTACAATGAGCAGTTCTTC
TRBJ2-7	many	-	TRBV30	12	CASRPGYKEQYF	TGTGCTTCGAGACCGGGTTATAAGGAGCAGTACTTC
TRBJ2-1	-	-	TRBV20-1	13	CSASTNPGSEQFF	TGCAGTGCTAGTACAAACCCCGGTAGTGAGCAGTTCTTC
TRBJ2-7	many	TRBD2	TRBV2	13	CASKAGDSYEQYF	TGTGCCAGCAAGGCGGGAGACAGCTACGAGCAGTACTTC